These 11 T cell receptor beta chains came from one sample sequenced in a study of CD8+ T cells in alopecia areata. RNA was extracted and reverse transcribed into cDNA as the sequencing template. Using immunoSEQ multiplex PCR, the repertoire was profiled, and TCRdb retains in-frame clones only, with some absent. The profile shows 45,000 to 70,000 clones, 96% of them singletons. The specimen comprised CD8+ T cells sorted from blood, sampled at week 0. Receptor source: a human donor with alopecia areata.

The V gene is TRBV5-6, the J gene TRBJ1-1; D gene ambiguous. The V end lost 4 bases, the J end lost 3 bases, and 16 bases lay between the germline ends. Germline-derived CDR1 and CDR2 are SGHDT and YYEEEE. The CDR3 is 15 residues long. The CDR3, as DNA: TGTGCCAGCAGCCGCAGCTTGGCAGACGACACTGAAGCTTTCTTT. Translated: CASSRSLADDTEAFF. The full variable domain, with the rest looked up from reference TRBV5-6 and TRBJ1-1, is DAGVTQSPTHLIKTRGQQVTLRCSPKSGHDTVSWYQQALGQGPQFIFQYYEEEERQRGNFPDRFSGHQFPNYSSELNVNALLLGDSALYLCASSRSLADDTEAFFGQGTRLTVV.

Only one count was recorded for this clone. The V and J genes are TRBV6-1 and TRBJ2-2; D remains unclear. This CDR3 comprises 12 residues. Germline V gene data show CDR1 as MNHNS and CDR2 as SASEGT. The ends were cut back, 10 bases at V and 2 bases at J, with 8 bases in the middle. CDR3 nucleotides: TGTGCCACCCGACAAAACACCGGGGAGCTGTTTTTT. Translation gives CATRQNTGELFF.

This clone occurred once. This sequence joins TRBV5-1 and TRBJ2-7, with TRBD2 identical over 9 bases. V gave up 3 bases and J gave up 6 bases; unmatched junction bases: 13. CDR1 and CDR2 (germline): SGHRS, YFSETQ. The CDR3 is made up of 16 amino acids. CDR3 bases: TGCGCCAGCAGCTCGTGGTCTAGCGGGGACCCTCTCGAGCAGTACTTC. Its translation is CASSSWSSGDPLEQYF.

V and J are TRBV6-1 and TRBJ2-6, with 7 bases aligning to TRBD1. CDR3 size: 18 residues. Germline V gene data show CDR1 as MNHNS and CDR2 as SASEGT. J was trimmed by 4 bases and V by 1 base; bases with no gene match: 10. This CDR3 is CASSEGTGARWGANVLTF. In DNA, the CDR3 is TGTGCCAGCAGTGAAGGCACAGGGGCCCGTTGGGGGGCCAACGTCCTGACTTTC.

The CDR3 loop reads CASSQEVGLGRNEQFF. CDR3 nucleotides: TGCGCCAGCAGCCAAGAGGTGGGACTAGGCAGGAATGAGCAGTTCTTC. This chain joins TRBV4-1 and TRBJ2-1, with 8 bases lining up with TRBD2. Germline lookup yields CDR1 MGHRA and CDR2 YSYEKL. This CDR3 has 16 residues. With V trimmed by 0 bases and J by 7 bases, 8 bases remained unmatched.

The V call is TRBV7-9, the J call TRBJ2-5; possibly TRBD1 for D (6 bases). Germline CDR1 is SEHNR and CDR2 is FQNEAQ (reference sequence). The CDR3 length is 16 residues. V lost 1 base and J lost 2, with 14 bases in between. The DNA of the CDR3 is TGTGCCAGCAGCTTAGATTCACAGGGAAATCAAGAGACCCAGTACTTC. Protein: CASSLDSQGNQETQYF.

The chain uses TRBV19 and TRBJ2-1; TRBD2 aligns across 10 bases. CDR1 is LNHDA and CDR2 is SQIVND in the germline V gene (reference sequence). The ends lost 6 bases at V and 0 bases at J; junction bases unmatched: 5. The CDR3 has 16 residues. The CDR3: CASRSGLASSYNEQFF. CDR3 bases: TGTGCCAGTAGATCGGGACTAGCGAGCTCCTACAATGAGCAGTTCTTC.

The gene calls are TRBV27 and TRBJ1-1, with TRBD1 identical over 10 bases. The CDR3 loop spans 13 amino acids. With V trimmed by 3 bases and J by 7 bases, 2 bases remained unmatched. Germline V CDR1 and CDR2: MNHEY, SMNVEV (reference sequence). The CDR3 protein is CASSFGQGGEAFF. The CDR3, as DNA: TGTGCCAGCAGTTTCGGACAGGGGGGTGAAGCTTTCTTT.

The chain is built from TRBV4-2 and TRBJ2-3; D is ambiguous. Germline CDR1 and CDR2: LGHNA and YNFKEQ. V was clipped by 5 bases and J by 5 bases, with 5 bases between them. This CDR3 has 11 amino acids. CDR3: CASSFLDTQYF. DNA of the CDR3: TGTGCCAGCAGCTTTCTAGATACGCAGTATTTT.

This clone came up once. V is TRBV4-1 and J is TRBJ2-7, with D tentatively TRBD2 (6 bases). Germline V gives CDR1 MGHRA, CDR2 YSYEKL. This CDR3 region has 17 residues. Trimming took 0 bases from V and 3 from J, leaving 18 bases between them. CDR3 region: CASSQDPPGVGGYEQYF. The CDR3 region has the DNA TGCGCCAGCAGCCAAGATCCCCCGGGAGTGGGGGGCTACGAGCAGTACTTC.

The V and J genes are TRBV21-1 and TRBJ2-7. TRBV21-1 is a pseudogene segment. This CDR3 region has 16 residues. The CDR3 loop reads CASGKVHQPKSYEQYF. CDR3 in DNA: TGTGCCAGCGGGAAGGTCCATCAACCTAAATCCTACGAGCAGTACTTC.